This T cell receptor beta chain was obtained from a study of blood T cell repertoires in COVID-19. The overall study: PBMCs, B-cell-depleted T cells, or T cells provided the cDNA or gDNA that made up the material.

Per the study methods: Reference gene primer amplification in the assay estimated nucleated cell counts. The repertoire was sequenced with immunoSEQ multiplex PCR; TCRdb's copy has only in-frame clones and lacks some. V and J calls and clone size follow that table, whereas D and trimming were derived from the DNA. Of around 67,000 clones listed, 80% to 90% are singletons. This CDR3 has 15 amino acids. The V end lost 5 bases, the J end lost 0 bases, and 10 bases lay between the germline ends. The germline gives CDR1 SGHTA, CDR2 FQGNSA. The source of this sequence is a man aged 45 to 65 with active COVID-19. Sample: peripheral blood. The chain uses TRBV7-2 and TRBJ2-2, with a tentative D call TRBD2 (5 bases). CDR3 residues: CASSPERSNTGELFF. CDR3 nucleotide sequence: TGTGCCAGCAGCCCGGAGCGGTCGAACACCGGGGAGCTGTTTTTT.